This T cell receptor (beta chain) was documented in a study of tissue T cells after allogeneic stem cell transplantation. General observations from the study: In patients and mice, blood and spleen missed much of tissue repertoire.

Here immunoSEQ multiplex PCR was the method, and the copy in TCRdb shows in-frame clones only, minus some. Here the sample spans more than 5,500 clones, approximately 80% being singletons. Points on this clone: Its cognate antigen is unknown.

CDR3 size: 13 residues. The V and J ends lost 2 bases and 6 bases respectively, with 11 bases between them. Germline V gene lookup returns CDR1 SEHNR and CDR2 FQNEAQ (reference sequence). The rearrangement uses TRBV7-9 and TRBJ2-7; D is possibly TRBD1 or TRBD2 (5 bases each). The material sequenced was skin, taken at autopsy. The receptor's source is a male patient at least 60 years old with steroid-refractory graft-versus-host disease after an allogeneic stem cell transplant. Some T cells may originate from the graft donor. This CDR3 is CASSLRGVGEQYF. CDR3 DNA sequence: TGTGCCAGCAGCTTACGAGGGGTAGGCGAGCAGTACTTC. Full variable domain (remainder filled in from reference TRBV7-9 and TRBJ2-7): DTGVSQNPRHKITKRGQNVTFRCDPISEHNRLYWYRQTLGQGPEFLTYFQNEAQLEKSRLLSDRFSAERPKGSFSTLEIQRTEQGDSAMYLCASSLRGVGEQYFGPGTRLTVT.